Presented here are 28 T cell receptor beta chains from one specimen sequenced in a study of blood T cells in healthy people across ages. A second PCR of 7 to 11 cycles used a sample-barcoded 5' primer and a J-beta primer mix. Using its own MiXCR run on the 5' RACE reads, TCRdb lists one record per CDR3 protein. The sample lists fewer than 950,000 distinct CDR3 sequences, 53% seen once, with under 50% in the top ten. The sequenced sample consisted of blood. All receptors come from an elderly man in good health.

This chain connects TRBV4-1 to TRBJ1-1; D gene ambiguous. The V gene's germline CDR1 is MGHRA and CDR2 YSYEKL. Deletions cut 0 bases from V and 0 bases from J, with 17 bases between. This CDR3 comprises 18 residues. CDR3 loop: CASSQDFQSSWVNTEAFF. The DNA for the CDR3 is TGCGCCAGCAGCCAAGACTTTCAGAGTTCGTGGGTGAACACTGAAGCTTTCTTT.

This clonotype was seen a handful of times. The chain carries TRBV7-2 and TRBJ1-5; D gene ambiguous. V was trimmed by 1 base and J by 2 bases, leaving 12 bases between them. Per germline, CDR1 SGHTA and CDR2 FQGNSA. CDR3 length: 16 amino acids. CDR3 nucleotides: TGTGCCAGCAGCTTAGGATTCCGCACAGGCAATCAGCCCCAGCATTTT. Amino acids: CASSLGFRTGNQPQHF.

The chain recombines TRBV5-6 with TRBJ2-5; D ambiguous. The germline gives CDR1 SGHDT, CDR2 YYEEEE. The CDR3 is 14 residues long. V shed 3 bases and J shed 2 bases, with 11 bases lying between them. The CDR3 loop is CASSYPGIQETQYF. The DNA for the CDR3 is TGTGCCAGCAGCTACCCGGGCATACAAGAGACCCAGTACTTC. The full variable domain, with the rest looked up from reference TRBV5-6 and TRBJ2-5, is DAGVTQSPTHLIKTRGQQVTLRCSPKSGHDTVSWYQQALGQGPQFIFQYYEEEERQRGNFPDRFSGHQFPNYSSELNVNALLLGDSALYLCASSYPGIQETQYFGPGTRLLVL.

This chain uses TRBV10-3 with TRBJ2-1, with 11 bases lining up with TRBD2. The CDR3 has 15 residues. The germline V gene has CDR1 ENHRY and CDR2 SYGVKD. Trimming cost V 6 bases and J 6 bases; bases outside gene matches: 7. CDR3 DNA sequence: TGTGCCATCAGGAGACTAGCGGGACAGATCAATGAGCAGTTCTTC. This encodes CAIRRLAGQINEQFF.

In this sample, this clonotype turned up a few times. This chain connects TRBV29-1 to TRBJ2-7; D not resolved. The CDR3 runs 14 residues. Germline loops: CDR1 SQVTM, CDR2 ANQGSEA. The V end lost 6 bases, the J end lost 0 bases, and 15 bases lay between the germline ends. CDR3: CSVVLRRGSYEQYF. As DNA, the CDR3 is TGCAGCGTCGTTCTCCGTCGAGGCTCCTACGAGCAGTACTTC.

V usage is TRBV12-3 or TRBV12-4 and J usage is TRBJ2-6, with D uncertain. The length of the CDR3 is 15 residues. Trimming shortened V by 5 bases and J by 0 bases, and 8 bases separated the two germline ends. The DNA for the CDR3 is TGTGCCAGCAGTCCCCAAATCTCTGGGGCCAACGTCCTGACTTTC. Its translation: CASSPQISGANVLTF.

This chain links TRBV5-1 with TRBJ2-1; a weak D match, TRBD2 (6 bases). This CDR3 contains 14 residues. From germline, CDR1 is SGHRS and CDR2 YFSETQ. V gave up 5 bases and J gave up 5 bases, with 14 bases separating them. The DNA for the CDR3 is TGCGCCAGCAGGATGAGGACTATGGACAATGAGCAGTTCTTC. Its protein product is CASRMRTMDNEQFF. Together with reference TRBV5-1 and TRBJ2-1, the CDR3 gives the full variable domain: KAGVTQTPRYLIKTRGQQVTLSCSPISGHRSVSWYQQTPGQGLQFLFEYFSETQRNKGNFPGRFSGRQFSNSRSEMNVSTLELGDSALYLCASRMRTMDNEQFFGPGTRLTVL.

The rearrangement uses TRBV20-1 and TRBJ2-7, with no clear D. V lost 1 base and J lost 3, with 7 bases in between. CDR1 is DFQATT, CDR2 SNEGSKA, per germline (reference sequence). The CDR3 is 12 residues long. This CDR3 reads CSARVGIYEQYF. CDR3 coding DNA: TGCAGTGCTAGAGTCGGCATCTACGAGCAGTACTTC.

This clonotype was seen more than once but under ten times. The CDR3 coding sequence is TGCAGTGCTAGGGGGACTAGCGGGAGATCTGGGGAGCTGTTTTTT. Its translation is CSARGTSGRSGELFF. V and J are TRBV20-1 and TRBJ2-2; TRBD2 agrees at 14 bases. In germline, CDR1 is DFQATT, CDR2 SNEGSKA (reference sequence). Losses at the gene ends were 3 bases for V and 8 bases for J; bases not matched to a gene: 5. The CDR3 spans 15 residues.

The CDR3 region is CASSQQLAGGRRYEQYF. CDR3 nucleotide sequence: TGCGCCAGCAGCCAGCAACTAGCGGGAGGCCGACGCTACGAGCAGTACTTC. The chain is built from TRBV4-1 and TRBJ2-7, with TRBD2 identical over 12 bases. Germline V gene sequence: CDR1 MGHRA, CDR2 YSYEKL. The CDR3 extends over 17 amino acids. V lost 3 bases, J lost 3 bases, and 9 bases stayed unmatched.

The V gene is TRBV6-5, the J gene TRBJ2-7, with 8 bases fitting TRBD2. The end of the DNA is better explained by TRBJ2-5, so the J call may be wrong. Germline CDR1 is MNHEY and CDR2 is SVGAGI. CDR3 length equals 15 residues. The CDR3 nucleotides read TGTGCCAGCAGTTCGGCGGGACTAGGGGAAGAGACCCAGTACTTC. It codes for CASSSAGLGEETQYF.

The V and J genes are TRBV12-5 and TRBJ2-1, with TRBD2 matching over 7 bases. Per the germline V gene, CDR1 is LGHNT and CDR2 is FRNRAP. The CDR3 has 16 amino acids. With V trimmed by 4 bases and J by 7 bases, 13 bases remained unmatched. The CDR3 DNA follows: TGTGCTAGTGGTTACCGGACTAGACGCATCCTAAATGAGCAGTTCTTC. It is translated as CASGYRTRRILNEQFF.

The chain uses TRBV27 and TRBJ2-1; D ambiguous. Per the germline V gene, CDR1 is MNHEY and CDR2 is SMNVEV (reference sequence). Trimming pared 5 bases from V and 5 bases from J, leaving 10 bases between. The CDR3 sequence is 13 residues long. CDR3 bases: TGTGCCAGCAGTGTATGGGTAAACAATGAGCAGTTCTTC. Translation gives CASSVWVNNEQFF.

This clonotype appeared a few times. This chain links TRBV24-1 with TRBJ1-5; D possibly corresponds to TRBD1 (5 bases). The CDR3 has 16 residues. Germline V gene sequence: CDR1 KGHDR, CDR2 SFDVKD. Between the trimmed V and J ends, which lost 4 bases and 3 bases, there was a span of 15 bases. The CDR3 DNA sequence: TGTGCCACCAGTGACCAAGGGGCGGATTACAATCAGCCCCAGCATTTT. Residues: CATSDQGADYNQPQHF.

As for this clonotype: The junction does not match germline at one end; this may be a read error. V and J are TRBV28 and TRBJ2-7; 10 nucleotides align to TRBD1. Per germline, CDR1 MDHEN and CDR2 SYDVKM. This CDR3 contains 16 residues. The CDR3, as DNA: TGTACCAGCAGTTCCCCCGGGGGACAGGGGTTCGACGAGCAGTACTTC. Encoded protein: CTSSSPGGQGFDEQYF.

This sequence joins TRBV12-3 or TRBV12-4 and TRBJ1-2; TRBD1 matches at 8 bases. The V and J ends lost 5 bases and 8 bases, in that order; junction bases with no gene match: 13. This CDR3 spans 15 amino acids. The CDR3 region is CASSPVVDRARGYTF. CDR3 DNA sequence: TGTGCCAGCAGTCCTGTTGTGGACAGGGCTCGCGGCTACACCTTC.

The sample holds a few counts of this clonotype. An end of the junction differs from the germline gene, which may be a read error. The chain uses TRBV4-1 and TRBJ2-3; 7 positions match TRBD2. Looked up from germline, CDR1 is MGHRA and CDR2 is YSYEKL. This CDR3 has 15 amino acids. The CDR3 here is CASRQDLAEHRYAYF. Written as DNA, the CDR3 is TGCGCCAGCAGACAAGACCTAGCGGAGCACAGATACGCGTATTTT.

This rearrangement joins TRBV6-5 to TRBJ2-5; D remains unclear. There are 12 residues in the CDR3. Germline CDR1 is MNHEY and CDR2 is SVGAGI. With 8 bases removed from V and 5 bases from J, the gap between germline ends came to 12 bases. CDR3 amino acids: CASSSPLETQYF. The CDR3 DNA reads TGTGCCAGCTCTTCACCCTTGGAGACCCAGTACTTC.

V is TRBV7-2 and J is TRBJ1-6, with D possibly being TRBD1 (6 bases). CDR1 and CDR2 (germline): SGHTA, FQGNSA. V gave up 1 base and J gave up 8 bases, with 12 bases separating them. There are 15 residues in the CDR3. CDR3 sequence (DNA): TGTGCCAGCAGCTTAGTACAGGGATGGGATTCACCCCTCCACTTT. Protein: CASSLVQGWDSPLHF.

This sequence joins TRBV7-2 and TRBJ2-5, with D possibly matching TRBD2 (5 bases). The germline V and J ends were trimmed by 5 bases and 5 bases, with 12 bases remaining between them. The CDR3 has 13 amino acids. CDR1 SGHTA and CDR2 FQGNSA come from the germline V gene. The CDR3 DNA reads as TGTGCCAGCAGCGTGAGCGGATCGGAGACCCAGTACTTC. Protein sequence: CASSVSGSETQYF.

The gene calls are TRBV12-3 or TRBV12-4 and TRBJ2-4, with 9 bases matching TRBD1. The J call could be wrong; TRBJ2-7 is a better fit for the DNA end. The CDR3 runs to 14 residues. The CDR3 coding sequence is TGTGCCAGCAGGTCGGGACAGGGTTGGTACGAGCAGTACTTC. It translates to CASRSGQGWYEQYF.

The chain uses TRBV2 and TRBJ2-4; 9 bases align to TRBD1. The CDR3 contains 14 residues. Germline CDR1 reads SNHLY; CDR2 reads FYNNEI. V lost 7 bases, J lost 4 bases, and 5 bases stayed unmatched. CDR3 nucleotides: TGTGCCAGCATCCGGGACAGGGTAAAAAACATTCAGTACTTC. Its protein product is CASIRDRVKNIQYF.

This chain connects TRBV5-1 to TRBJ2-5; 12 bases are a match to TRBD2. The germline CDR1 and CDR2 sequences are SGHRS and YFSETQ. Trimming at V came to 5 bases and at J to 5 bases, leaving 4 bases not matched to a gene. This CDR3 spans 14 amino acids. The CDR3 DNA reads TGCGCCAGCAGAAGCCTAGCGGGAGGGGAGACCCAGTACTTC. The encoded protein is CASRSLAGGETQYF.

The chain uses TRBV20-1 and TRBJ2-7; D not resolved. Trimming shortened V by 1 base and J by 2 bases, and 6 bases separated the two germline ends. The length of the CDR3 is 12 residues. The germline V gene encodes CDR1 DFQATT and CDR2 SNEGSKA (reference sequence). CDR3 in amino acids: CSARGITYEQYF. In DNA, the CDR3 is TGCAGTGCTAGAGGGATTACCTACGAGCAGTACTTC.

In regard to this clonotype: Just one base apart from a much larger clone, this may be a read error. The rearrangement links TRBV7-9 to TRBJ2-1; 15 nucleotides line up with TRBD2. Germline CDR1 reads SEHNR; CDR2 reads FQNEAQ (reference sequence). The CDR3 loop spans 16 amino acids. For the CDR3, the DNA is TGTGCCAGCAGCGTACGGACTAGCGGGAGGGTTAATGAGCGGTTCTTC. The encoded protein is CASSVRTSGRVNERFF.

The CDR3 nucleotides are TGTGCCAGCAGCACCGGGACTAGCTCGACTGAGCAGTTCTTC. As protein: CASSTGTSSTEQFF. This chain links TRBV9 with TRBJ2-1; TRBD2 matches at 9 bases. Germline CDR1 reads SGDLS; CDR2 reads YYNGEE. This CDR3 has 14 amino acids. The V gene end was trimmed by 4 bases and the J gene end by 9 bases; junction bases not matched to a gene: 8.

This clonotype was counted at least ten times. CDR3 protein: CASSLALVSNEQYF. For the CDR3, the DNA is TGTGCCAGCAGTCTGGCGTTGGTTTCGAACGAGCAGTACTTC. V and J are TRBV7-9 and TRBJ2-7, with D unresolved. This CDR3 is 14 amino acids long. With 6 bases removed from V and 5 bases from J, the gap between germline ends came to 17 bases. The germline CDR1 and CDR2 sequences are SEHNR and FQNEAQ (reference sequence).

This chain uses TRBV3-1 with TRBJ2-7; weak D call: TRBD2 (6 bases). The germline CDR1 and CDR2 sequences are LGHDT and YNNKEL (reference sequence). The CDR3 is 14 amino acids. Trimming removed 3 bases at V and 4 bases at J, with 13 bases between. Here the CDR3 reads CASSQRTTKYEQYF. The CDR3 coding sequence is TGTGCCAGCAGCCAGAGGACTACGAAATACGAGCAGTACTTC.